This TCR beta chain originates from a study of blood T cell repertoires in COVID-19. Enrolled through a virtual design, the participants were between roughly 18 and 100 years of age and came from 24 US areas. Original data processing: Cell counts per sample came from amplifying reference gene primers. Method: immunoSEQ multiplex PCR; TCRdb's copy keeps in-frame clones and lacks some. For V, J and clone size, that table is used; D and trimming come from the DNA. The profile covers 250,000 or so clones, with approximately 90% appearing a single time and about 4% taken by the ten largest. V lost 3 bases and J lost 9; bases outside the gene matches: 8. Looked up from germline, CDR1 is MDHEN and CDR2 is SYDVKM. The CDR3 sequence is 14 residues long.

This chain joins TRBV28 and TRBJ1-2; 9 bases fit TRBD1. Sequences were obtained from PBMCs or T cells enriched from blood (not recorded which). This TCR was recovered from a young woman with acute COVID-19. Here the CDR3 reads CASSFLGQGISYTF. The DNA of the CDR3 is TGTGCCAGCAGTTTTCTAGGACAGGGGATTAGCTACACCTTC.